This T cell receptor beta chain stems from a study of beta chain features in type 1 diabetes. Across the whole study: Sorted cells from all samples, numbering approximately 110,000,000, were examined. Study-wide results and limits: People with Type 1 diabetes carried modestly yet significantly shorter TCRB CDR3s in all four CD4+ subsets.

Germline V CDR1 and CDR2: SGHNT, YYREEE (reference sequence). The CDR3 extends over 15 amino acids. V was clipped by 2 bases and J by 4 bases; unmatched bases: 6. Every single donor gave one heparinised blood draw, and these averaged approximately 100 mL. Central memory, naive, regulatory and stem cell-like memory CD4+ cells were sorted by CD45RO/CCR7/CD25/CD127/CD95/CD27. Sorting produced populations that all topped 98% purity. This clone was recorded a few times. Antigen: not known. Investigators reverse transcribed all isolated RNA, so they sequenced expressed TCRB transcripts. Sequenced by immunoSEQ multiplex PCR; TCRdb stores in-frame clones only, minus some. Of around 250,000 clones in the sample, approximately 25% were seen once.

This clonotype was obtained from a woman aged 25 to 45 with type 1 diabetes. The chain employs TRBV5-4 and TRBJ2-1; TRBD1 aligns across 7 bases. The sequencing input was naive CD4+ T cells from blood. The CDR3 spells CASSLPGQYYNEQFF. CDR3 DNA sequence: TGTGCCAGCAGCTTACCGGGACAGTATTACAATGAGCAGTTCTTC.